This T cell receptor (beta chain) appears in the sequencing data of a study of CD8+ T cells in alopecia areata. Treatment meaning: oral pan-JAK inhibitor, 5-10 mg twice daily. RNA was isolated and reverse transcribed to cDNA, the sequencing template. Measured with immunoSEQ multiplex PCR; TCRdb has only the in-frame clones, and not every one. The data show about 76,000 clones, around two thirds seen once. V was pared by 3 bases and J by 6 bases, with 12 bases between. The germline gives CDR1 LNHNV, CDR2 YYDKDF (reference sequence). CDR3 length: 13 amino acids. Sequenced here: CD8+ T cells sorted from blood, sampled at week 24, from a patient treated with tofacitinib. This TCR was sampled from a human donor with alopecia areata. The chain links TRBV15 to TRBJ2-7; D unclear. The CDR3 region has the DNA TGTGCCACCAGCAGGACTCTAGAGGTCGAGCAGTACTTC. Its translation is CATSRTLEVEQYF. Variable domain in full (rest from reference TRBV15 and TRBJ2-7): DAMVIQNPRYQVTQFGKPVTLSCSQTLNHNVMYWYQQKSSQAPKLLFHYYDKDFNNEADTPDNFQSRRPNTSFCFLDIRSPGLGDTAMYLCATSRTLEVEQYFGPGTRLTVT.